The clone carrying this T cell receptor (beta chain) was counted a few times. Antigen specificity is unknown. The record originates from a study of T cells in localized non-small cell lung cancer. CDR1 is MNHGY and CDR2 is SAAAGT in the germline V gene. V lost 5 bases and J 5 bases, leaving 10 bases between the germline ends. The CDR3 covers 13 residues. Repertoires were generated with immunoSEQ multiplex PCR, while TCRdb's copy carries only in-frame clones and drops some. The table records around 2,700 clones, just under 30% of them present only once. Study outcomes and limitations: Because sequencing included only one region (of the tumor), heterogeneity remains possible. There were a median around 60 of the top 100 tumor clones appearing in adjacent lung. Highest T cell clonality was seen in uninvolved adjacent lung, surpassing that measured in tumor. Longer overall survival accompanied higher blood T cell density.

Sequencing used lung tumor tissue, obtained before any cancer treatment. This TCR was sampled from a woman aged 35 to 70 with stage III lung adenocarcinoma. The J gene is TRBJ2-1, the V gene TRBV6-8; D might be TRBD1 (6 bases). The CDR3 loop is CASSAGTHNEQFF. Here the CDR3 DNA reads TGTGCCAGCAGTGCAGGGACACACAATGAGCAGTTCTTC.